Listed here are 18 T cell receptor beta chains from one sample, sequenced in a study of human T cells and chemical hapten exposure. One entry per CDR3 protein results from TCRdb running MiXCR on the RACE reads. The table lists 150,000 to 200,000 distinct CDR3 sequences, roughly 26% of them singletons. Sample time point: patch test 3, about 24 weeks after DPC sensitization. Specified treatment: therapeutic diphenylcyclopropenone sensitization with weekly scalp DPC. The source was whole blood, collected in connection with sensitization to the hapten diphenylcyclopropenone (DPC). Receptors were obtained from a woman aged 18-35 years with alopecia areata. Some clones in this sample may be carry-over from other donors' samples.

This clonotype was seen a handful of times. The J gene is TRBJ2-7, the V gene TRBV7-6; 8 bases are shared with TRBD1. From germline, CDR1 is SGHVS and CDR2 FNYEAQ. The CDR3 totals 16 residues. V was pared by 0 bases and J by 3 bases, with 7 bases of the junction left unmatched. The CDR3 here is CASSLAAGGSFYEQYF. For the CDR3, the DNA is TGTGCCAGCAGCTTAGCGGCAGGGGGCAGCTTCTACGAGCAGTACTTC.

This chain connects TRBV27 to TRBJ2-1; 9 bases map to TRBD2. With V trimmed by 6 bases and J by 4 bases, 7 bases remained unmatched. CDR3 size: 15 residues. The V gene's germline CDR1 is MNHEY and CDR2 SMNVEV (reference sequence). DNA for the CDR3: TGTGCCAGCAGCCTTAGCGGGAGACCATACAATGAGCAGTTCTTC. Its protein product is CASSLSGRPYNEQFF.

This clonotype was found a few times. The rearrangement links TRBV12-3 or TRBV12-4 to TRBJ2-2, with 8 positions matching TRBD2. Trimming removed 7 bases from V and 1 base from J; junction bases left unmatched: 2. The length of the CDR3 is 14 residues. The CDR3 coding sequence is TGTGCCAGCAATCTAGCGGGGAACACCGGGGAGCTGTTTTTT. It encodes CASNLAGNTGELFF.

This clonotype showed up just once. The J gene is TRBJ1-5, the V gene TRBV20-1, with 7 positions matching TRBD1. V lost 6 bases and J lost 5; bases outside the gene matches: 10. Germline CDR1 reads DFQATT; CDR2 reads SNEGSKA (reference sequence). This CDR3 has 14 residues. The CDR3 nucleotides are TGCAGTGCGCCATCAGGGGGACGAGATCAGCCCCAGCATTTT. Translating gives CSAPSGGRDQPQHF.

The rearrangement uses TRBV9 and TRBJ2-7; 8 bases line up with TRBD2. V lost 7 bases, J lost 5 bases, and 2 bases stayed unmatched. In germline, CDR1 is SGDLS, CDR2 YYNGEE. This CDR3 has 11 residues. The CDR3 sequence is CASGAGDEQYF. The CDR3 DNA is TGTGCCAGCGGAGCGGGAGACGAGCAGTACTTC.

This clonotype was counted between two and nine times. The chain employs TRBV7-2 and TRBJ1-5, with D unresolved. The germline gives CDR1 SGHTA, CDR2 FQGNSA. Trimming left V 2 bases short and J 4 bases short, with 6 bases between. CDR3 length: 13 residues. The DNA of the CDR3 is TGTGCCAGCAGCTTACGGGGAAATCAGCCCCAGCATTTT. Protein sequence: CASSLRGNQPQHF.

The J gene is TRBJ2-3, the V gene TRBV12-3 or TRBV12-4, with 8 nucleotides matching TRBD2. V lost 8 bases to trimming and J lost 0 bases; unmatched junction nucleotides: 4. This CDR3 is built from 14 residues. CDR3 coding DNA: TGTGCCAGCGGGAGCGGGGGCAGCACAGATACGCAGTATTTT. Encoded protein: CASGSGGSTDTQYF.

The chain is built from TRBV29-1 and TRBJ1-1; 8 bases agree with TRBD1. Unmatched junction bases numbered 16, after V lost 3 bases and J lost 4 bases. The CDR3 loop spans 17 amino acids. Germline V gene sequence: CDR1 SQVTM, CDR2 ANQGSEA. The CDR3 DNA reads as TGCAGCGTTGACCCCGCGGGAGGAGCAGGGGGCTTCACTGAAGCTTTCTTT. Translating it yields CSVDPAGGAGGFTEAFF. Filled out from reference TRBV29-1 and TRBJ1-1, the complete variable domain reads SAVISQKPSRDICQRGTSLTIQCQVDSQVTMMFWYRQQPGQSLTLIATANQGSEATYESGFVIDKFPISRPNLTFSTLTVSNMSPEDSSIYLCSVDPAGGAGGFTEAFFGQGTRLTVV.

The chain combines TRBV4-3 with TRBJ1-4; weak D call: TRBD1 (6 bases). This CDR3 is built from 14 residues. Per the germline V gene, CDR1 is LGHNA and CDR2 is YSLEER. With 1 base removed from V and 3 bases from J, the gap between germline ends came to 6 bases. The CDR3 sequence is CASSQGTANEKLFF. For the CDR3, the DNA is TGCGCCAGCAGCCAAGGGACAGCTAATGAAAAACTGTTTTTT.

The gene calls are TRBV10-3 and TRBJ1-6, with TRBD1 matching 7 bases. The junction had 2 bases not matched to a gene; V was cut back by 0 bases and J by 3 bases. Per the germline V gene, CDR1 is ENHRY and CDR2 is SYGVKD. The CDR3 runs to 16 residues. CDR3 in DNA: TGTGCCATCAGTGAGTCTCGACAGGGCTATAATTCACCCCTCCACTTT. Translation gives CAISESRQGYNSPLHF.

This clonotype has only a few counts. The chain carries TRBV6-2 or TRBV6-3 and TRBJ1-5; maybe TRBD1 (6 bases). The V and J ends lost 5 bases and 3 bases respectively, with 11 bases between them. The CDR3 runs 14 residues. Germline V CDR1 and CDR2: MNHEY, SVGEGT. The CDR3 loop is CASSQQGFNQPQHF. CDR3 coding DNA: TGTGCCAGCAGTCAACAGGGATTCAATCAGCCCCAGCATTTT.

The gene calls are TRBV9 and TRBJ1-3; D uncertain. The CDR3 has 12 amino acids. Per germline, CDR1 SGDLS and CDR2 YYNGEE. The germline V and J ends were trimmed by 0 bases and 4 bases, with 2 bases remaining between them. The CDR3 DNA reads as TGTGCCAGCAGCGTAGGCGGAAACACCATATATTTT. Its translation: CASSVGGNTIYF.

This clonotype was picked up a small number of times. The rearrangement links TRBV6-2 or TRBV6-3 to TRBJ1-1; D gene ambiguous. V was pared by 5 bases and J by 1 base, with 11 bases between. This CDR3 region has 14 residues. The germline gives CDR1 MNHEY, CDR2 SVGEGT. The CDR3 loop is CASSTGRGNTEAFF. In DNA, the CDR3 is TGTGCCAGCAGTACCGGCCGGGGGAACACTGAAGCTTTCTTT.

V is TRBV6-2 or TRBV6-3 and J is TRBJ1-2; possible D gene TRBD1, 6 bases. With 6 bases removed from V and 4 bases from J, the gap between germline ends came to 9 bases. The germline V gene has CDR1 MNHEY and CDR2 SVGEGT. There are 12 residues in the CDR3. The CDR3 here is CASSRGTYGYTF. The CDR3 coding sequence is TGTGCCAGCAGCAGGGGTACCTATGGCTACACCTTC.

This clonotype was seen more than once but under ten times. The genes are TRBV29-1 and TRBJ2-3, with 9 bases identical to TRBD1. The CDR3 runs to 14 residues. Germline V gene lookup returns CDR1 SQVTM and CDR2 ANQGSEA. The ends lost 7 bases at V and 5 bases at J; junction bases unmatched: 10. The CDR3 bases are TGCAGCGCTTCTATTACAGGGGGCATAGATACGCAGTATTTT. As protein: CSASITGGIDTQYF.

The rearrangement joins TRBV20-1 to TRBJ1-4; D unclear. Germline assignment: CDR1 DFQATT and CDR2 SNEGSKA (reference sequence). The CDR3 extends over 14 amino acids. V was cut by 0 bases and J by 7 bases, with 12 bases left in between. The DNA for the CDR3 is TGCAGTGCTAGAGATTGGGTTGGCGGTGAAAAACTGTTTTTT. Protein sequence: CSARDWVGGEKLFF.

This clonotype was picked up a small number of times. CDR3 in amino acids: CASSAGGAYNEQFF. CDR3 nucleotides: TGCGCCAGCAGTGCGGGGGGGGCTTACAATGAGCAGTTCTTC. This chain uses TRBV10-2 with TRBJ2-1; 8 nucleotides align to TRBD2. The V gene's germline CDR1 is WSHSY and CDR2 SAAADI. After removal of 4 bases from V and 4 bases from J, the junction contained 3 bases not matched to a gene. This CDR3 is 14 amino acids long.

V gene TRBV4-2 combines with J gene TRBJ2-7; 7 nucleotides line up with TRBD2. Germline V gene sequence: CDR1 LGHNA, CDR2 YNFKEQ. The CDR3 spans 14 residues. V gave up 7 bases and J gave up 0 bases; unmatched junction bases: 6. In DNA, the CDR3 is TGTGCCAGCAAGTTCCTAGCGGACTCCTACGAGCAGTACTTC. Protein: CASKFLADSYEQYF.